These 4 T cell receptor beta chains were sequenced from one sample in a study of regulatory T cells in long-lasting Graves disease. Time point: newly diagnosed GD, antithyroid drugs for less than 3 months. PBMC-extracted RNA yielded the TCR library. Relying on iRepertoire HTBI primers and Arm-PCR of CDR3 regions, the team built TCR beta libraries. TCRdb analysed the multiplex PCR reads with MiXCR anew, one entry per CDR3 protein. The table has fewer than 350,000 distinct CDR3 sequences, over 15% seen once; the top ten hold approximately 35%. The sample consisted of peripheral blood mononuclear cells (PBMCs), taken at new diagnosis, from a patient treated with antithyroid drugs. The origin of the receptors is a female donor with Graves disease.

This clonotype was counted ten times or more. The chain has TRBV27 and TRBJ1-5; tentatively, D is TRBD1 (6 bases). Trimming took 5 bases from V and 3 from J, leaving 8 bases between them. In germline, CDR1 is MNHEY, CDR2 SMNVEV (reference sequence). This CDR3 region has 13 residues. CDR3 coding DNA: TGTGCCAGCAGTCTGGGACACAATCAGCCCCAGCATTTT. The encoded protein is CASSLGHNQPQHF.

This clonotype has a handful of counts. The V and J genes are TRBV27 and TRBJ1-2; D uncertain. Deletions cut 1 base from V and 6 bases from J, with 9 bases between. Germline CDR1 MNHEY, CDR2 SMNVEV (reference sequence). The CDR3 is 13 residues long. The CDR3 region is CASSLLAGDGYTF. For the CDR3, the DNA is TGTGCCAGCAGTTTATTGGCAGGTGATGGCTACACCTTC.

As concerns this clonotype: A much more abundant neighbour one base away suggests this may be a read error. The chain is built from TRBV5-1 and TRBJ2-7, with 10 bases lining up with TRBD2. The CDR3 is made up of 15 amino acids. The germline CDR1 and CDR2 sequences are SGHRS and YFSETQ. The CDR3 coding sequence is TGCGCCAGCAGCCCTGGGACTAGCGTCACCTACGAGCACTACTTC. This sequence encodes CASSPGTSVTYEHYF.

The chain joins TRBV30 to TRBJ1-5; D unclear. Germline V CDR1 and CDR2: GTSNPN, SVGIG (reference sequence). The CDR3 runs to 15 residues. Between the trimmed V and J ends, which lost 2 bases and 4 bases, there was a span of 15 bases. The CDR3 DNA reads as TGTGCCTGGAGTCACTCAACGGGGTCAAATCAGCCCCAGCATTTT. Residues: CAWSHSTGSNQPQHF. The full variable domain, with the rest looked up from reference TRBV30 and TRBJ1-5, is SQTIHQWPATLVQPVGSPLSLECTVEGTSNPNLYWYRQAAGRGLQLLFYSVGIGQISSEVPQNLSASRPQDRQFILSSKKLLLSDSGFYLCAWSHSTGSNQPQHFGDGTRLSIL.